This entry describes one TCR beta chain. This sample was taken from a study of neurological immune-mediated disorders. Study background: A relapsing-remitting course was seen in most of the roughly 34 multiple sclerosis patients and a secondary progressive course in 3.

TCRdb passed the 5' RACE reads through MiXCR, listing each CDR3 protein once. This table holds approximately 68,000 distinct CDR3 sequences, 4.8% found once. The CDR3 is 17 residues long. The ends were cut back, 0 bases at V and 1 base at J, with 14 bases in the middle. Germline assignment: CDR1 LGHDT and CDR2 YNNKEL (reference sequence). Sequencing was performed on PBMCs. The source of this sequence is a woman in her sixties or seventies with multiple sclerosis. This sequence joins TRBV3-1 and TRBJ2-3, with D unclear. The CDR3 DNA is TGTGCCAGCAGCCAAGAGCCCATGCTCTTGGGCACAGATACGCAGTATTTT. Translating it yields CASSQEPMLLGTDTQYF.